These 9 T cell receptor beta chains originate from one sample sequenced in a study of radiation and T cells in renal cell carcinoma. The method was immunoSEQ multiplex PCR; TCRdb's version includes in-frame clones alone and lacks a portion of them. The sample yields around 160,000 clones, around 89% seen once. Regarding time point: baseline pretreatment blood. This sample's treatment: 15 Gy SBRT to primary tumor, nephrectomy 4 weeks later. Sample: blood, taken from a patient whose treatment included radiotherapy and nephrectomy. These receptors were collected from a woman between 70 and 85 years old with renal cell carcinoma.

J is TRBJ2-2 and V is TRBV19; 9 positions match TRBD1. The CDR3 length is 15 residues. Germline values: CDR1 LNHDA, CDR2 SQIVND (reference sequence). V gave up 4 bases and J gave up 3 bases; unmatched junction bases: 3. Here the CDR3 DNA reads TGTGCCAGTAGTAGGGGACAGGGATACACCGGGGAGCTGTTTTTT. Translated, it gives CASSRGQGYTGELFF.

CDR3 nucleotides: TGTGCCTGGAGTGGCTCCGTCGGCGGCTACACCTTC. It specifies CAWSGSVGGYTF. This chain connects TRBV30 to TRBJ1-2; no definite D call. Germline CDR1 and CDR2: GTSNPN and SVGIG (reference sequence). V gave up 1 base and J gave up 8 bases, with 11 bases separating them. The CDR3 is made up of 12 amino acids.

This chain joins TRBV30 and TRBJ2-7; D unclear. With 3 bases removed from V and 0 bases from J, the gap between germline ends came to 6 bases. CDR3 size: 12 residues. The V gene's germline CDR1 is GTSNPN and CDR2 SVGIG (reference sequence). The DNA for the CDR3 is TGTGCCTGGAGGGCCGGCTCCTACGAGCAGTACTTC. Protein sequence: CAWRAGSYEQYF.

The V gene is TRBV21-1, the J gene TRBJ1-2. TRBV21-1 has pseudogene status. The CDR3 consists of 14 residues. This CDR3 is CASSTMGRLYGYTF. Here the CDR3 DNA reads TGTGCCAGCAGCACCATGGGACGGCTCTATGGCTACACCTTC.

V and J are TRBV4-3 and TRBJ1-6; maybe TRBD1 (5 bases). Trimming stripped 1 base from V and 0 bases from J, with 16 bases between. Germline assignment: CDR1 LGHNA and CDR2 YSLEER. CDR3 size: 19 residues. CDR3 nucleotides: TGCGCCAGCAGCCAAGGTGGCGGGGGGGGGAGCTCCTATAATTCACCCCTCCACTTT. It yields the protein CASSQGGGGGSSYNSPLHF.

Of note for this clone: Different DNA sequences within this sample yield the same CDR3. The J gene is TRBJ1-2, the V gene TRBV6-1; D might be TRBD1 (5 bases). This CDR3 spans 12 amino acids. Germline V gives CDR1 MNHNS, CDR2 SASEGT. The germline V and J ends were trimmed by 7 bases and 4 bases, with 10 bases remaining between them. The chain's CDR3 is CASTPGGYGYTF. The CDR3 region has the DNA TGTGCCAGCACTCCCGGGGGCTATGGCTACACCTTC.

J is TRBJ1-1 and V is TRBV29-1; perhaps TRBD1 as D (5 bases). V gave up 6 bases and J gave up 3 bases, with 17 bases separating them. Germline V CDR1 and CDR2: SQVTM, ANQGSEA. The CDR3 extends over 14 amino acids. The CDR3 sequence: CSVGPLVGYTEAFF. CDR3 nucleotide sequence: TGCAGCGTGGGACCACTCGTGGGGTACACTGAAGCTTTCTTT.

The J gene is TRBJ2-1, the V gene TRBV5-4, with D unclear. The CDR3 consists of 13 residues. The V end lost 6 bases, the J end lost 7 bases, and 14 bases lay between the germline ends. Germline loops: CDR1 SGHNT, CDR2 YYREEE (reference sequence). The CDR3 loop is CASNPLDKNEQFF. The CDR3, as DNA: TGTGCCAGCAACCCCCTAGATAAGAATGAGCAGTTCTTC. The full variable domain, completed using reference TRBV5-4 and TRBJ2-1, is ETGVTQSPTHLIKTRGQQVTLRCSSQSGHNTVSWYQQALGQGPQFIFQYYREEENGRGNFPPRFSGLQFPNYSSELNVNALELDDSALYLCASNPLDKNEQFFGPGTRLTVL.

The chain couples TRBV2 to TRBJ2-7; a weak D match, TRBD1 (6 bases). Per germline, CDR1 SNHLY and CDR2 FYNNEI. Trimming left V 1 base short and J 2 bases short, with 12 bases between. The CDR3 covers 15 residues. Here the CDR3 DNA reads TGTGCCAGCAGTGAAGTTATACAGGGAGCCTACGAGCAGTACTTC. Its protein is CASSEVIQGAYEQYF.